The sequence of this T cell receptor beta chain was determined in a study of T-cell memory formation after mild COVID-19. General study points: Memory cells collected pre-infection included some clones that later responded, suggesting cross-reactive memory joined. Clones contracting across day 15 to 85 had a balanced CD4/CD8 profile; later expanding clones leaned CD4+. Of the contracting clones, CD4+ ones lay mainly in CM and EM, and CD8+ ones in EMRA.

5'RACE primed at constant segments yielded TCR alpha and TCR beta cDNA libraries bearing sample barcodes and UMIs. MiXCR was run by TCRdb on the 5' RACE reads, yielding one entry per CDR3 protein. The table has about 140,000 distinct CDR3 sequences, roughly 6.2% seen once. This clonotype has a count of ten or more. No antigen is known for it. The CDR3 has 17 amino acids. The germline V gene has CDR1 SGHRS and CDR2 YFSETQ. J lost 0 bases, V lost 4 bases, and 7 bases had no gene match. The genes are TRBV5-1 and TRBJ2-3; 11 bases map to TRBD2. What was sequenced was PBMCs or a T cell subset sorted from them (not recorded which). The TCR sequence derives from an adult woman who had mild COVID-19 (a few samples of this study predate the infection). Cell type and time point are not known. CDR3 coding DNA: TGCGCCAGCAGCCCGTCTAGCGGGGGGACTAGCACAGATACGCAGTATTTT. It is translated as CASSPSSGGTSTDTQYF.